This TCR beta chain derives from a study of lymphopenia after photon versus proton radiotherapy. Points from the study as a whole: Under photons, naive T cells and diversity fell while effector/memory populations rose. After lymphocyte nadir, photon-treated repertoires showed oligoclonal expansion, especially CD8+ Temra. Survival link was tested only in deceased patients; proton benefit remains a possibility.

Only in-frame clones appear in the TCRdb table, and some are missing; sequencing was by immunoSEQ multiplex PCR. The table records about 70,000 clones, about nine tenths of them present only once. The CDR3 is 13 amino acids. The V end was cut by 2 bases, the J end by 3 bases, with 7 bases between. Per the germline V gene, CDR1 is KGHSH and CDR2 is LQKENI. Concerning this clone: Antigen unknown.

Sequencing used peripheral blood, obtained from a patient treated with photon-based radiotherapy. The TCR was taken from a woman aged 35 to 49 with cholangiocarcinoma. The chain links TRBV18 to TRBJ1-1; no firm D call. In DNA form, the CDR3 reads TGTGCCAGCTCACCAAACTTGGACACTGAAGCTTTCTTT. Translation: CASSPNLDTEAFF.